These T cell receptor beta chains were read from a single sample in a study of control samples from healthy donors and cancer patients. Clones were sequenced by immunoSEQ multiplex PCR, and TCRdb holds only the in-frame ones, with some missing. The data contain about 140,000 clones, around 85% of them seen just once; the ten biggest clones take up 8.5% to 9.5%. The sequencing sample was made of blood. The origin of the receptors is a woman in her twenties or thirties in good health. Each CDR3 is given with its conserved first and last residue. D genes are given only for firm matches. For some rows the clone size is stated as once, few or many, or as a class when expanded; others skip it.

d_gene,j_gene,abundance,v_gene,len,CDR3aa,CDR3nt
TRBD2,TRBJ2-7,.,TRBV3-1/TRBV3-2,14,CASSLGRGTYEQYF,TGTGCCAGCAGCCTCGGGCGGGGGACCTACGAGCAGTACTTC
TRBD2,TRBJ2-3,once,TRBV9,13,CASSLGGGLDLYF,TGTGCCAGCAGCCTCGGTGGGGGACTAGATCTGTATTTT
TRBD1,TRBJ1-2,.,TRBV29-1,12,CSAGDRDHGYTF,TGCAGCGCCGGGGACAGGGATCACGGCTACACCTTC
TRBD2,TRBJ2-1,few,TRBV2,17,CALWGTSGRGTYNEQFF,TGTGCACTTTGGGGGACTAGCGGGAGAGGAACCTACAATGAGCAGTTCTTC
.,TRBJ2-7,.,TRBV15,15,CATSRDGALSYEQYF,TGTGCCACCAGCAGAGATGGCGCCCTGTCCTACGAGCAGTACTTC
TRBD2,TRBJ2-1,.,TRBV15,17,CATSRRLRTSGRVEQFF,TGTGCCACCAGCAGACGACTACGGACTAGCGGGAGAGTTGAGCAGTTCTTC
TRBD1,TRBJ1-3,.,TRBV19,15,CASSKPTGSGNTIYF,TGTGCCAGTAGTAAACCGACAGGGAGCGGAAACACCATATATTTT
TRBD1,TRBJ1-2,.,TRBV29-1,11,CSAGDSYGYTF,TGCAGCGCGGGGGACAGCTATGGCTACACCTTC
.,TRBJ1-5,.,TRBV6-5,14,CASRPTGSDQPQHF,TGTGCCAGCAGACCCACGGGGTCCGATCAGCCCCAGCATTTT
TRBD1,TRBJ2-6,.,TRBV4-1,16,CASSRTGGAGANVLTF,TGCGCCAGCAGCCGTACAGGGGGCGCTGGGGCCAACGTCCTGACTTTC
TRBD2,TRBJ2-3,.,TRBV7-9,17,CASSLGREGLSADTQYF,TGTGCCAGCAGCTTAGGGCGGGAGGGCCTCTCTGCAGATACGCAGTATTTT
TRBD1,TRBJ2-5,.,TRBV5-1,14,CASSQTTGGETQYF,TGCGCCAGCAGCCAAACTACAGGGGGAGAGACCCAGTACTTC
.,TRBJ2-3,.,TRBV5-4,16,CASSLGRGAGTDTQYF,TGTGCCAGCAGCTTGGGAAGGGGCGCTGGCACAGATACGCAGTATTTT
.,TRBJ2-5,.,TRBV11-2,11,CASSLQETQYF,TGTGCCAGCAGCCTACAAGAGACCCAGTACTTC
TRBD2,TRBJ2-7,once,TRBV13,15,CASSSTSGAPHEQYF,TGTGCCAGCAGCTCAACTAGCGGGGCTCCCCACGAGCAGTACTTC
TRBD2,TRBJ2-7,.,TRBV6-6,16,CASSPRASGNSYEQYF,TGTGCCAGCAGCCCCCGGGCTAGCGGGAACTCCTACGAGCAGTACTTC
.,TRBJ1-2,.,TRBV6-5,13,CASSYSGRDGYTF,TGTGCCAGCAGTTACTCAGGCAGGGATGGCTACACCTTC
TRBD2,TRBJ2-3,.,TRBV6-4,16,CASSDGTSGSTDTQYF,TGTGCCAGCAGCGACGGGACTAGCGGAAGCACAGATACGCAGTATTTT
.,TRBJ2-5,.,TRBV29-1,10,CSVEFETQYF,TGCAGCGTTGAATTCGAGACCCAGTACTTC
.,TRBJ2-1,.,TRBV15,14,CATSRVSPGNEQFF,TGTGCCACCAGCAGGGTTTCCCCTGGGAATGAGCAGTTCTTC
.,TRBJ1-4,.,TRBV3-1/TRBV3-2,14,CASSQATGLEKLFF,TGTGCCAGCAGCCAAGCAACAGGGCTCGAAAAACTGTTTTTT
TRBD2,TRBJ2-1,once,TRBV19,13,CATGTSGSNEQFF,TGTGCCACCGGGACTAGCGGGAGCAATGAGCAGTTCTTC
TRBD2,TRBJ2-1,.,TRBV16,15,CASSQETGGSNEQFF,TGTGCCAGCAGCCAAGAAACGGGAGGGAGCAATGAGCAGTTCTTC
TRBD1,TRBJ1-1,.,TRBV29-1,13,CSVVAGGYPEAFF,TGCAGCGTTGTGGCAGGGGGCTATCCGGAAGCTTTCTTT
.,TRBJ1-3,.,TRBV1,14,CTSSLLDSGNTIYF,TGCACCAGCAGCCTTTTAGACTCTGGAAACACCATATATTTT
.,TRBJ1-3,.,TRBV4-2,15,CASSQLPGAGNTIYF,TGTGCCAGCAGCCAACTCCCAGGCGCAGGAAACACCATATATTTT
.,TRBJ2-1,.,TRBV4-2,14,CASSQEAVLGEQFF,TGTGCCAGCAGCCAAGAAGCGGTCTTGGGTGAGCAGTTCTTC
.,TRBJ1-5,.,TRBV19,17,CASSITGHGPSGQPQHF,TGTGCCAGTAGTATAACGGGACATGGACCCTCTGGACAGCCCCAGCATTTT